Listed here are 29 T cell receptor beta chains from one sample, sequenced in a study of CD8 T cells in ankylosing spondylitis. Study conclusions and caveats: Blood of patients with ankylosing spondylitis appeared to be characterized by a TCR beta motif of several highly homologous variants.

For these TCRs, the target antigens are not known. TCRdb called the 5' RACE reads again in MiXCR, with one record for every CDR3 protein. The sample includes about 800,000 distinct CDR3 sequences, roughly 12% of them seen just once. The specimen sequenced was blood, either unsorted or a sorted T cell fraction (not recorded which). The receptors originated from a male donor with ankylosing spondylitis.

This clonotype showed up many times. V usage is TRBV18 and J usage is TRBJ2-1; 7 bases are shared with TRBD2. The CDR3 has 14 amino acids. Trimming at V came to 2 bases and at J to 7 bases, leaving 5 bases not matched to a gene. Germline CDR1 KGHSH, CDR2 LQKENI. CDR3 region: CASSPGLVSNEQFF. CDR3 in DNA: TGTGCCAGCTCACCAGGACTAGTTTCTAATGAGCAGTTCTTC.

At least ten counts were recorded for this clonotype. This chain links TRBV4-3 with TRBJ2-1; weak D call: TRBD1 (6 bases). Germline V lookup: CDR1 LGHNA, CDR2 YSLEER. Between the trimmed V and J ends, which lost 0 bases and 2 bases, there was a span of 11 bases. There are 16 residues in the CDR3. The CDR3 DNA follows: TGCGCCAGCAGCCAAGATCCCAGGGGTCCCTACAATGAGCAGTTCTTC. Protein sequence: CASSQDPRGPYNEQFF.

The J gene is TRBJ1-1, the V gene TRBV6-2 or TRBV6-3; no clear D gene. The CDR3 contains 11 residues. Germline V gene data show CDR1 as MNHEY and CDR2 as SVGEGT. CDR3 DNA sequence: TGTGCTTCCAAATGGATTTCTGAAGCTTTCTTT. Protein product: CASKWISEAFF.

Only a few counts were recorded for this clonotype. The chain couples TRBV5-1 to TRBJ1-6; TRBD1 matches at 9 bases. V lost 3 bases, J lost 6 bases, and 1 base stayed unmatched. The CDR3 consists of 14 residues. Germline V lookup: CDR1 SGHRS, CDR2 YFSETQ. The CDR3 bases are TGCGCCAGCAGCTGGGGACAGGGTAATTCACCCCTCCACTTT. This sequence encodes CASSWGQGNSPLHF.

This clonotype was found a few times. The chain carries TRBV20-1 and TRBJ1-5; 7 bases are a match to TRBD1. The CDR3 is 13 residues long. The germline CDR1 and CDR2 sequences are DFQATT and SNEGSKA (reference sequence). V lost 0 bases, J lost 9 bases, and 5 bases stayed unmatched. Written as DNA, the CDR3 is TGCAGTGCTAGAGAAAGGGGGCGCGGGCCCCAGCATTTT. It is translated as CSARERGRGPQHF.

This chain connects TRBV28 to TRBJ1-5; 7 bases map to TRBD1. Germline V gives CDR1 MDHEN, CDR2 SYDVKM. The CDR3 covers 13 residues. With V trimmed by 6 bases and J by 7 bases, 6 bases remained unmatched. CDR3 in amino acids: CASRITGDQPQHF. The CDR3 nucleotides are TGTGCCAGCAGAATTACAGGGGACCAGCCCCAGCATTTT.

The CDR3 spells CASSVESGRAPYEQYF. CDR3 DNA sequence: TGTGCCAGCAGCGTCGAAAGCGGGAGAGCGCCCTACGAGCAGTACTTC. The V and J genes are TRBV9 and TRBJ2-7; TRBD2 aligns across 8 bases. The trim removed 2 bases at V and 2 bases at J, leaving 9 bases unmatched. Germline V CDR1 and CDR2: SGDLS, YYNGEE. The CDR3 loop spans 16 amino acids.

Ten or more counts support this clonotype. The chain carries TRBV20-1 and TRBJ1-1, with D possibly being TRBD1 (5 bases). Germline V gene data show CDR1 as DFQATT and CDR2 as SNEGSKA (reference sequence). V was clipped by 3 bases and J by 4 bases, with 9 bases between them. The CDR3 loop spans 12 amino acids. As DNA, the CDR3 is TGCAGTGCTAGCGGGGGGACCACTGAAGCTTTCTTT. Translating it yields CSASGGTTEAFF.

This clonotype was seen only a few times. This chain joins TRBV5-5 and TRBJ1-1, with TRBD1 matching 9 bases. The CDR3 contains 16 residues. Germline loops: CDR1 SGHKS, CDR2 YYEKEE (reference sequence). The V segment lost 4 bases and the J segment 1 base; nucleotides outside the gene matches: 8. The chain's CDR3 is CASSGGTGRGNTEAFF. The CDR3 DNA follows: TGTGCCAGCAGCGGAGGGACAGGGAGAGGGAACACTGAAGCTTTCTTT.

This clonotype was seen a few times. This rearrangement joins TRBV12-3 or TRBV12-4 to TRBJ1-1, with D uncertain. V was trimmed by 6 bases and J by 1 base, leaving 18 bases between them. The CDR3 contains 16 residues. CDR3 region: CASRQEGLGGNTEAFF. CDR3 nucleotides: TGTGCCAGCAGGCAGGAAGGACTCGGTGGGAACACTGAAGCTTTCTTT.

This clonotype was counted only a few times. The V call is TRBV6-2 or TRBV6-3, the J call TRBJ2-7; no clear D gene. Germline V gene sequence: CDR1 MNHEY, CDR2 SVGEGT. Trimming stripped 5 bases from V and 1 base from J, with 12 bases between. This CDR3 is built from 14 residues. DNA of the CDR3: TGTGCCAGCAGTGTCTGGGTCGGGTCCTACGAGCAGTACTTC. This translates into CASSVWVGSYEQYF.

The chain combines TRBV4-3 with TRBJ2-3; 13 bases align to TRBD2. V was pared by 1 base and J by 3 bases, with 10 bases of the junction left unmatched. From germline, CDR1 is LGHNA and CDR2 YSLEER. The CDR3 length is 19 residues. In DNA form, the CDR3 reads TGCGCCAGCAGCCAAGCTCGAGGACTAGCGGGAGATTCAACAGATACGCAGTATTTT. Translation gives CASSQARGLAGDSTDTQYF.

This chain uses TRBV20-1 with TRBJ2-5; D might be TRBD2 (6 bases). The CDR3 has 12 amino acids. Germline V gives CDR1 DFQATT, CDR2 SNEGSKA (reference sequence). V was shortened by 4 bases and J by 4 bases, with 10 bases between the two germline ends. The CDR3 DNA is TGCAGTGCTATGGGACTTCCAGAGACCCAGTACTTC. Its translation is CSAMGLPETQYF.

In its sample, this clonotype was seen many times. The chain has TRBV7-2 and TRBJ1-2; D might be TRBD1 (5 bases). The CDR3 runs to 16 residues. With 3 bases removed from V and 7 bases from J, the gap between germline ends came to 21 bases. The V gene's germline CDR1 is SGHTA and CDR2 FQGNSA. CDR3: CASSLGLVQSWGGYTF. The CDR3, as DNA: TGTGCCAGCAGCTTGGGACTAGTACAATCCTGGGGTGGCTACACCTTC.

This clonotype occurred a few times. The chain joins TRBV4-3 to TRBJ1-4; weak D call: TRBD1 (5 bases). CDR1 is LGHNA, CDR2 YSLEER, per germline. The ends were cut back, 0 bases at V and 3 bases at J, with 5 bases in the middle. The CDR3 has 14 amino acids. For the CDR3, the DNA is TGCGCCAGCAGCCAAGAGGGGGCTAATGAAAAACTGTTTTTT. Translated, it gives CASSQEGANEKLFF.

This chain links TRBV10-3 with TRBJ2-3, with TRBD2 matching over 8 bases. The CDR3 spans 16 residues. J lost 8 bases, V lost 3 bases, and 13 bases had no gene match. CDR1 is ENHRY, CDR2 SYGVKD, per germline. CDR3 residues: CAISEGREARDGTQYF. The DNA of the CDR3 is TGTGCCATCAGTGAAGGGCGGGAGGCGCGGGATGGTACGCAGTATTTT.

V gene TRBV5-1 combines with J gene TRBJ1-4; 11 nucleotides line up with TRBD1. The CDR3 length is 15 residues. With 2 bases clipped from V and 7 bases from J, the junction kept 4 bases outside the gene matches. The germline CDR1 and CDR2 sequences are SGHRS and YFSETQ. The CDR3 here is CASSFGGTGGEKLFF. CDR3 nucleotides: TGCGCCAGCAGCTTCGGGGGGACAGGGGGTGAAAAACTGTTTTTT.

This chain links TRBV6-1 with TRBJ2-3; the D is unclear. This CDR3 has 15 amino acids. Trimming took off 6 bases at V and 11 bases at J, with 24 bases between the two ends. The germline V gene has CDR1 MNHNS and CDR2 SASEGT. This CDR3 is CASRPVSALVIEQYF. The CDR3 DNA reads TGTGCCAGCAGGCCGGTCTCGGCCCTAGTCATCGAGCAGTATTTT.

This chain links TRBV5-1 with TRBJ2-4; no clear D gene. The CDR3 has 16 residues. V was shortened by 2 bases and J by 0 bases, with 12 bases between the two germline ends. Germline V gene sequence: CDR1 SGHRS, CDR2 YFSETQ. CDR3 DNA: TGCGCCAGCAGCTTCGTGGGTGGGCTAGCCAAAAACATTCAGTACTTC. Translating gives CASSFVGGLAKNIQYF.

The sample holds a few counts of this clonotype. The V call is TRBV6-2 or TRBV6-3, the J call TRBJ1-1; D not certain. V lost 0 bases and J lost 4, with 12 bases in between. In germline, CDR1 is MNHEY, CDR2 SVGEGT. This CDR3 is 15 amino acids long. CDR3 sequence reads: CASSYSIGRSTEAFF. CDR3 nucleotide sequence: TGTGCCAGCAGTTACTCGATAGGGCGTAGCACTGAAGCTTTCTTT.

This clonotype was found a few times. The CDR3 sequence: CASSQIFSYPGYEQYF. CDR3 DNA sequence: TGTGCCAGCAGCCAAATTTTTAGCTATCCCGGCTACGAGCAGTACTTC. The chain combines TRBV11-2 with TRBJ2-7; D uncertain. The CDR3 runs to 16 residues. V was trimmed by 5 bases and J by 3 bases, leaving 20 bases between them. Germline V gene sequence: CDR1 SGHAT, CDR2 FQNNGV. The complete variable domain, with remaining parts taken from reference TRBV11-2 and TRBJ2-7, reads EAGVAQSPRYKIIEKRQSVAFWCNPISGHATLYWYQQILGQGPKLLIQFQNNGVVDDSQLPKDRFSAERLKGVDSTLKIQPAKLEDSAVYLCASSQIFSYPGYEQYFGPGTRLTVT.

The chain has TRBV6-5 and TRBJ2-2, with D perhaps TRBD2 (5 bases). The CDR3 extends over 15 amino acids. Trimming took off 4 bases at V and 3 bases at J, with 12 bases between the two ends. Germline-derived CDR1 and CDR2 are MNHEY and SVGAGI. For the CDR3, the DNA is TGTGCCAGCAGTTTCCGGGCCGGGGACACCGGGGAGCTGTTTTTT. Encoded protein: CASSFRAGDTGELFF.

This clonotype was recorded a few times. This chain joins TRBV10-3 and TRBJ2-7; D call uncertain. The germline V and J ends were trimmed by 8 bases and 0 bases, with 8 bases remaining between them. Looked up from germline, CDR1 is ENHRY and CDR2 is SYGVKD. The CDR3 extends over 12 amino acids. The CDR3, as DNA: TGTGCCATCGGAAAGGACTCCTACGAGCAGTACTTC. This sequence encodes CAIGKDSYEQYF.

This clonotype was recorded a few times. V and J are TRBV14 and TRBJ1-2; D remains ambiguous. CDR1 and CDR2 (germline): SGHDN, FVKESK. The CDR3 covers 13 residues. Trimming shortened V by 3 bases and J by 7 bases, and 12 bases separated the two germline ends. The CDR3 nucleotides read TGTGCCAGCAGCCAGGAGGCGGATGGTGGCTACACCTTC. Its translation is CASSQEADGGYTF.

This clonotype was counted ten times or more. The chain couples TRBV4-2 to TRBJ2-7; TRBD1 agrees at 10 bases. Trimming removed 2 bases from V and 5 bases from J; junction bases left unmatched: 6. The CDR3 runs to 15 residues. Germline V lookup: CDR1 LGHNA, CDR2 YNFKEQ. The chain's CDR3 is CASSQRLGQGNEQYF. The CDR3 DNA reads TGTGCCAGCAGCCAACGCCTGGGACAGGGGAACGAGCAGTACTTC.

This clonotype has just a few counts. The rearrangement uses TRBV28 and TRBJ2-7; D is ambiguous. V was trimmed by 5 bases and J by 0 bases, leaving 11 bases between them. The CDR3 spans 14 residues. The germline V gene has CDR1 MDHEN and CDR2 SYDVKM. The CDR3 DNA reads TGTGCCAGCAGTGCCCTAGGCAGCTCCTACGAGCAGTACTTC. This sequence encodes CASSALGSSYEQYF.

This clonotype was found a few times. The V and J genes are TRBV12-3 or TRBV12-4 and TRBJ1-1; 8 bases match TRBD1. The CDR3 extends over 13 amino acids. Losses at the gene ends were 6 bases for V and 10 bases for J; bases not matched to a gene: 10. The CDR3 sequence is CASSPRTGIRAFF. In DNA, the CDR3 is TGTGCCAGCAGCCCCCGGACAGGGATAAGAGCTTTCTTT.

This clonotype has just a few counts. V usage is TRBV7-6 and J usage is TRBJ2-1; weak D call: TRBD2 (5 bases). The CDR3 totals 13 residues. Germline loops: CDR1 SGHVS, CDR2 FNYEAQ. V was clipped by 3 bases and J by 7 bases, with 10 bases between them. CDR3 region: CASSFLSGNEQFF. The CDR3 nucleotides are TGTGCCAGCAGCTTTCTCTCGGGAAATGAGCAGTTCTTC.

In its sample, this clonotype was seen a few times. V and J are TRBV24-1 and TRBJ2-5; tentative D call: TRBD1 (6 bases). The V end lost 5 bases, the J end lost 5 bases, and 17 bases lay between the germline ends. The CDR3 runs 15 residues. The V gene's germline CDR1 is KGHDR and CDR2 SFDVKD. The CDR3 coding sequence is TGTGCCACCAGTGCTTCGGGCAGGGGTGTGGAGACCCAGTACTTC. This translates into CATSASGRGVETQYF.